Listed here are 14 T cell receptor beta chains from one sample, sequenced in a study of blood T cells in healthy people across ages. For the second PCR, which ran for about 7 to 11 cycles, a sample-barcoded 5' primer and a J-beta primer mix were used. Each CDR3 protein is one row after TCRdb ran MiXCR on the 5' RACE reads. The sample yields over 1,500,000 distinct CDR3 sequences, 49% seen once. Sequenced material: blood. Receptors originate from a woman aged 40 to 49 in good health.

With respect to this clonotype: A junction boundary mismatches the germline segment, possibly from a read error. As DNA, the CDR3 is TGTGCTAGCAGCTTAGAACGGGGGGCAATGGAGACCCAGTACTTC. Protein: CASSLERGAMETQYF. V and J are TRBV7-7 and TRBJ2-7, with D perhaps matching TRBD2 (7 bases). TRBJ2-5 matches the DNA end more closely, so the J call is doubtful. Germline CDR1 SSHAT, CDR2 FNYEAQ (reference sequence). The CDR3 runs to 15 residues.

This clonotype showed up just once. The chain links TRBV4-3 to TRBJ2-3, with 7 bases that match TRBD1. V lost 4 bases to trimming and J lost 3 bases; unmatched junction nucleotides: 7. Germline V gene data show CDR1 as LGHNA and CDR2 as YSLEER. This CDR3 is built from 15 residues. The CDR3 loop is CASSPSTGKTDTQYF. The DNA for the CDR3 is TGCGCCAGCAGCCCATCGACAGGGAAAACAGATACGCAGTATTTT.

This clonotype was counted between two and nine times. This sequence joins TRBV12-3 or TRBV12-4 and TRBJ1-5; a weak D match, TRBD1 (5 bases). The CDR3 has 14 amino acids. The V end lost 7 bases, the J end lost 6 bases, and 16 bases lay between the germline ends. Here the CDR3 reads CASTLGGDGQPQHF. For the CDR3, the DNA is TGTGCCAGCACCCTCGGGGGGGACGGTCAGCCCCAGCATTTT.

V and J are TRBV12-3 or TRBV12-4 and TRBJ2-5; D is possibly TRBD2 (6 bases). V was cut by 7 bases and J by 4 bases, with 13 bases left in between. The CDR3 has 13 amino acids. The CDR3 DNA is TGTGCCAGCACCCCGGGGGTCCGAGAGACCCAGTACTTC. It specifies CASTPGVRETQYF.

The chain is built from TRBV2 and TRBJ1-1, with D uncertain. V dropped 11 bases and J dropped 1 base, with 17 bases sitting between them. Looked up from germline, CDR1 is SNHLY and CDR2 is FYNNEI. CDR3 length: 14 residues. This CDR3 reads CAPSLDAKNTEAFF. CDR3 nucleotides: TGTGCCCCTAGTCTGGACGCAAAGAACACTGAAGCTTTCTTT.

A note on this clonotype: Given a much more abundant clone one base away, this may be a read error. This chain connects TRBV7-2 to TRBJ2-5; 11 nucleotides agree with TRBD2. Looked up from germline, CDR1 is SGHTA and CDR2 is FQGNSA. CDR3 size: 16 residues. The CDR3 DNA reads TGTGCCAGCAGCCCCCTGAGACTAGCGGGGATAGAGGCCCAGTACTTC. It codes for CASSPLRLAGIEAQYF.

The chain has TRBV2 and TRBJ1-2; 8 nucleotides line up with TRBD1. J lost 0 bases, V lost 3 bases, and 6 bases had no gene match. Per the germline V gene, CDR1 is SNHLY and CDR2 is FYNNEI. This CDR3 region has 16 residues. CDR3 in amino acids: CASSDIQGVANYGYTF. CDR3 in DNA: TGTGCCAGCAGTGATATACAGGGGGTGGCTAACTATGGCTACACCTTC.

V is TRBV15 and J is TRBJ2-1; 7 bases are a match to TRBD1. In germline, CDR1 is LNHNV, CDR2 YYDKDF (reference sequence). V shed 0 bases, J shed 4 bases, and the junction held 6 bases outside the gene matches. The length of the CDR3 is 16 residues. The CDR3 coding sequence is TGTGCCACCAGCAGAGATCTCGGGACAGAGTACAATGAGCAGTTCTTC. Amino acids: CATSRDLGTEYNEQFF. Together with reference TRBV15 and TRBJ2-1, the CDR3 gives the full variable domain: DAMVIQNPRYQVTQFGKPVTLSCSQTLNHNVMYWYQQKSSQAPKLLFHYYDKDFNNEADTPDNFQSRRPNTSFCFLDIRSPGLGDTAMYLCATSRDLGTEYNEQFFGPGTRLTVL.

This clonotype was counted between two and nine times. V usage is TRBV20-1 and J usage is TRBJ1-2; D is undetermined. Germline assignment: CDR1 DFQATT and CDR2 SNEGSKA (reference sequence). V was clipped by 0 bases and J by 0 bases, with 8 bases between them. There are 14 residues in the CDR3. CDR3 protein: CSARDSSSNYGYTF. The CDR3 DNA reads TGCAGTGCTAGAGACAGCTCATCTAACTATGGCTACACCTTC.

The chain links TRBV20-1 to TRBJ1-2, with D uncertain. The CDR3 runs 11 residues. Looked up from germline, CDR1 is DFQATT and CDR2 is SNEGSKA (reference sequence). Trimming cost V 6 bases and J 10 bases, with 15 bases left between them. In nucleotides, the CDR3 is TGCAGTGCCCCTTCTGGGTCTGTCTACACCTTC. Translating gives CSAPSGSVYTF.

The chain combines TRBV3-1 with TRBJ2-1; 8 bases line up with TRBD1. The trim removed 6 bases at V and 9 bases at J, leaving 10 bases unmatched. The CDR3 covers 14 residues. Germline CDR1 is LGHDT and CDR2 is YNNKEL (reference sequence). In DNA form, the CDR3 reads TGTGCCAGCAGTCCCCGAGACAGGGGAGGTGAGCAGTTCTTC. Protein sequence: CASSPRDRGGEQFF.

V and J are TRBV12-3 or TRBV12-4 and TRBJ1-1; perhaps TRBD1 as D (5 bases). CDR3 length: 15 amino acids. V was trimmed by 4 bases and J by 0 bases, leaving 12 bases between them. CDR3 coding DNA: TGTGCCAGCAGTTCCACCGGGACCCTGAACACTGAAGCTTTCTTT. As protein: CASSSTGTLNTEAFF.

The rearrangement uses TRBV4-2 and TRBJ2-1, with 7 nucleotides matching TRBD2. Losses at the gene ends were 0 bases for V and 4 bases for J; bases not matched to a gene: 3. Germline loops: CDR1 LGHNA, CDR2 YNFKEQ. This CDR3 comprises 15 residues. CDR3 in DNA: TGTGCCAGCAGCCAAGAGGCTAGCGGATACAATGAGCAGTTCTTC. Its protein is CASSQEASGYNEQFF.

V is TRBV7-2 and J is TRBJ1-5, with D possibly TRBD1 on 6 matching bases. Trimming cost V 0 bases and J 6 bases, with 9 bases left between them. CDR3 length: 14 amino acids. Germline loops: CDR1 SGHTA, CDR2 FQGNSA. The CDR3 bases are TGTGCCAGCAGCTTAGCAGGGGGGGTTCAGCCCCAGCATTTT. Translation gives CASSLAGGVQPQHF.